This T cell receptor beta chain was observed in a study of cytomegalovirus exposure and HLA in healthy donors. Germline values: CDR1 LGHNA, CDR2 YSLEER. CDR3 length: 15 amino acids. Concerning this clone itself: Its target is not known. Relative to the germline gene, one junction end is altered; a read error may explain this. Other DNA sequences in this sample translate to the same CDR3.

General study findings and limits: No immune exposure information besides CMV serostatus was available. In a later analysis, HLA-associated TCR beta chains were more clonally expanded than equally common others.

PCR used 60 Vbeta primers and 13 Jbeta primers. Sequenced by immunoSEQ multiplex PCR; TCRdb stores in-frame clones only, minus some. In the table there are about 190,000 clones, 70% to 80% of which are singletons. This TCR was recovered from a woman aged 45 to 65 in good health and CMV-seronegative. Sequenced sample: PBMCs. The chain joins TRBV4-3 to TRBJ1-1, with D possibly matching TRBD1 (5 bases). The CDR3 loop reads CASSQVPRANTEAFF. The CDR3 region has the DNA TGCGCCAGCAGCCAAGTCCCCAGGGCGAACACTGAGGCTTTCTTT.